This is a list of T cell receptor beta chains from one sample in a study of cytomegalovirus exposure and HLA in healthy donors. Clones were sequenced by immunoSEQ multiplex PCR, and TCRdb holds only the in-frame ones, with some missing. The sample holds about 160,000 clones, 81% seen once. Sample: PBMCs. The receptors were sampled from a woman aged 18-35 years in good health and CMV-seronegative. Both conserved end residues are part of each CDR3. The D gene is left open where the match is weak. Expanded clones get a size class; other rows say once, few or many, or leave the size out.

CDR3,DNA,size,V,D,J
CASSGGQGVTGNTIYF,TGTGCCAGCAGCGGCGGACAGGGGGTTACTGGAAACACCATATATTTT,-,TRBV7-9,TRBD1,TRBJ1-3
CASSPGLAGWYEQYF,TGTGCCAGTAGTCCAGGACTAGCGGGGTGGTACGAGCAGTACTTC,-,TRBV19,TRBD2,TRBJ2-7
CATIREIGFNEQFF,TGTGCCACCATACGGGAGATAGGCTTCAATGAGCAGTTCTTC,-,TRBV6-1,-,TRBJ2-1
CASSLLLDSSYNEQFF,TGTGCCAGCAGCTTGCTTCTCGACAGCTCCTACAATGAGCAGTTCTTC,-,TRBV5-8,-,TRBJ2-1
CASSSGGSGYTF,TGTGCCAGCAGTTCAGGGGGAAGTGGCTACACCTTC,-,TRBV27,TRBD1,TRBJ1-2
CASSLAGPGLARSSYNEQFF,TGTGCCAGCAGCTTAGCGGGACCGGGACTAGCGAGGAGCTCCTACAATGAGCAGTTCTTC,-,TRBV7-2,TRBD2,TRBJ2-1
CASQIGQGNTEAFF,TGTGCCAGCCAAATTGGACAGGGAAACACTGAAGCTTTCTTT,few,TRBV18,TRBD1,TRBJ1-1
CASSGGGGPSYEQYF,TGTGCCAGCAGCGGTGGGGGGGGACCATCCTACGAGCAGTACTTC,-,TRBV9,TRBD2,TRBJ2-7
CASSQVYAGGPLTGELFF,TGCGCCAGCAGCCAAGTATATGCCGGGGGGCCCCTCACCGGGGAGCTGTTTTTT,-,TRBV4-1,-,TRBJ2-2
CASSQGAYNEQFF,TGTGCCAGTAGTCAGGGGGCCTACAATGAGCAGTTCTTC,-,TRBV19,TRBD1,TRBJ2-1
CASSSWSSYEQYF,TGCGCCAGCAGCTCTTGGAGCTCCTACGAGCAGTACTTC,-,TRBV5-1,-,TRBJ2-7
CSSSASPGQGPYEQYF,TGTTCCAGCAGCGCGTCGCCGGGACAGGGTCCTTACGAGCAGTACTTC,few,TRBV7-9,TRBD1,TRBJ2-7
CASSFSAGGSYEQYF,TGTGCCAGCAGTTTCAGCGCGGGAGGATCCTACGAGCAGTACTTC,-,TRBV5-4,TRBD2,TRBJ2-7
CASRFSGQETQYF,TGTGCCAGCAGGTTTTCGGGGCAAGAGACCCAGTACTTC,-,TRBV7-2,-,TRBJ2-5
CASSQALDRVNTEAFF,TGCGCCAGCAGCCAAGCGCTGGACAGGGTGAACACTGAAGCTTTCTTT,-,TRBV4-1,TRBD1,TRBJ1-1
CASSLEAGATDTQYF,TGCGCCAGCAGCTTGGAGGCGGGGGCGACAGATACGCAGTATTTT,-,TRBV5-1,-,TRBJ2-3
CASGRGLNTF,TGTGCCAGCGGCCGAGGGTTAAACACCTTC,once,TRBV21-1,-,TRBJ1-2
CASIPGQGAMGQPQHF,TGTGCCAGCATACCGGGACAGGGGGCCATGGGACAGCCCCAGCATTTT,once,TRBV6-6,TRBD1,TRBJ1-5
CASSAGVTDTQYF,TGTGCCAGCAGTGCGGGAGTAACAGATACGCAGTATTTT,few,TRBV6-4,-,TRBJ2-3
CASRSGDTAGYGYTF,TGTGCCAGCAGAAGCGGGGACACCGCCGGGTATGGCTACACCTTC,-,TRBV2,-,TRBJ1-2
CASRGQGMGQETQYF,TGTGCCAGCAGAGGACAGGGGATGGGGCAAGAGACCCAGTACTTC,once,TRBV2,TRBD1,TRBJ2-5
CASSPRGPKLIYNF,TGTGCCAGCAGTCCCAGGGGGCCGAAGTTGATTTATAACTTC,few,TRBV6-6,TRBD1,TRBJ2-5
CASSQDRGYEQYF,TGCGCCAGCAGCCAAGACAGGGGCTACGAGCAGTACTTC,-,TRBV4-1,-,TRBJ2-7
CASSLAAGTPNEQFF,TGCGCCAGCAGCTTGGCGGCTGGGACTCCCAATGAGCAGTTCTTC,-,TRBV5-1,-,TRBJ2-1
CASSPRTGGIEKLFF,TGTGCCAGCAGCCCGCGGACAGGGGGGATTGAAAAACTGTTTTTT,few,TRBV9,TRBD1,TRBJ1-4
CASSVDRDYGYTF,TGTGCCAGCAGCGTAGACAGGGACTATGGCTACACCTTC,-,TRBV9,-,TRBJ1-2
CASSVLTRATPYEQYF,TGTGCCAGCAGTGTGTTGACCAGGGCCACTCCCTACGAGCAGTACTTC,-,TRBV6-1,-,TRBJ2-7
CASSIGTATDTQYF,TGTGCCAGCAGCATCGGGACAGCCACAGATACGCAGTATTTT,-,TRBV5-4,TRBD1,TRBJ2-3
CASSSLAGGYNEQFF,TGTGCCAGCAGCTCCCTAGCGGGGGGGTACAATGAGCAGTTCTTC,-,TRBV5-4,TRBD2,TRBJ2-1
CASRGQTGGAEAFF,TGTGCCAGCAGGGGACAAACAGGGGGGGCTGAAGCTTTCTTT,-,TRBV6-5,TRBD1,TRBJ1-1
CASKRWETQYF,TGTGCCAGCAAGAGGTGGGAGACCCAGTACTTC,-,TRBV2,-,TRBJ2-5
CASSIPGQGTDTQYF,TGTGCCAGTAGTATTCCGGGACAGGGAACAGATACGCAGTATTTT,-,TRBV19,TRBD1,TRBJ2-3
CASSLRGGTDTQYF,TGTGCCAGCAGCTTAAGGGGTGGCACAGATACGCAGTATTTT,-,TRBV5-5,-,TRBJ2-3
CAIRGTGGGSEAFF,TGTGCCATCAGGGGGACAGGGGGTGGGTCTGAAGCTTTCTTT,-,TRBV10-3,TRBD1,TRBJ1-1
CASSLTGTVNTEAFF,TGCGCCAGCAGCTTGACAGGTACCGTGAACACTGAAGCTTTCTTT,-,TRBV5-1,-,TRBJ1-1
CASSKGPASGRLDTQYF,TGTGCCAGCAGCAAAGGTCCGGCTAGCGGGAGATTAGATACGCAGTATTTT,-,TRBV21-1,-,TRBJ2-3
CASSQEGQMNTGELFF,TGCGCCAGCAGCCAAGAGGGCCAGATGAACACCGGGGAGCTGTTTTTT,-,TRBV4-1,-,TRBJ2-2
CASSLGRTLQETQYF,TGTGCCAGCAGCTTAGGCCGGACTCTACAAGAGACCCAGTACTTC,-,TRBV7-2,-,TRBJ2-5
CASSEDSDYGYTF,TGTGCCAGCAGCGAAGACAGTGACTATGGCTACACCTTC,few,TRBV7-9,-,TRBJ1-2
CASSLFGDTEAFF,TGTGCCAGCAGCTTATTCGGGGACACTGAAGCTTTCTTT,-,TRBV7-9,-,TRBJ1-1
CASSGKGTGLPTDTQYF,TGTGCCAGCAGTGGCAAGGGGACAGGGCTCCCCACAGATACGCAGTATTTT,-,TRBV6-1,TRBD1,TRBJ2-3
CASSVDGGYNEQFF,TGTGCCAGCAGCGTAGACGGGGGATACAATGAGCAGTTCTTC,-,TRBV9,-,TRBJ2-1
CASSTRYRVSARTGDIYSNQPQHF,TGTGCCAGCAGTACTAGGTACCGGGTGAGCGCCCGGACAGGGGACATTTATAGCAATCAGCCCCAGCATTTT,-,TRBV28,TRBD1,TRBJ1-5
CASSPTGNQPQHF,TGTGCCAGCAGCCCGACTGGCAATCAGCCCCAGCATTTT,-,TRBV7-8,-,TRBJ1-5